This TCR beta chain was documented in a study of OX40 agonist ivuxolimab in advanced cancers. Study in general: It was ivuxolimab, an agonistic anti-OX40 (CD134) antibody, that patients were treated with. Partial responses occurred in three patients (one hepatocellular carcinoma, two cutaneous melanoma).

About this clone itself: Antigen unknown.

Generated by immunoSEQ multiplex PCR, the TCRdb table keeps only in-frame clones and is missing some. The data hold roughly 48,000 clones, with about four fifths observed a single time. This CDR3 has 17 residues. The J segment lost 5 bases and the V segment lost 0 bases, leaving 8 bases of the junction unmatched. Germline V gene lookup returns CDR1 SGHRS and CDR2 YFSETQ. General study results and limits: Clonal expansion was among the lowest in partial responders at 0.1-3.0 mg/kg, especially CD8+.

This receptor was taken from an adult with an advanced solid tumor such as melanoma, head and neck, liver or kidney cancer. This sample comprised CD4+ or CD8+ T cells sorted from blood, obtained in a trial of the OX40 agonist ivuxolimab. J is TRBJ2-5 and V is TRBV5-1, with 12 positions matching TRBD2. CDR3: CASSLAPSGGAQETQYF. CDR3 coding DNA: TGCGCCAGCAGCTTGGCTCCTAGCGGGGGGGCCCAGGAGACCCAGTACTTC.